A single sample is the source of the 28 T cell receptor beta chains below, sequenced in a study of monozygotic twins with inflammatory bowel disease. TCRdb reprocessed the 5' RACE reads; each CDR3 protein has one entry and no DNA is given. This sample's table has 400,000 to 500,000 distinct CDR3 sequences. Input material: blood. The receptors were sampled from a human donor with ulcerative colitis or Crohn's disease, or a healthy co-twin of an affected twin (not recorded which).

The V gene is TRBV4-1, the J gene TRBJ1-1; TCRdb outputs TRBD1, but without DNA this stays unchecked. CDR1 is MGHRA and CDR2 is YSYEKL in the germline V gene. This CDR3 is built from 17 residues. Here the CDR3 reads CASSQDRKGAGNTEAFF.

The rearrangement uses TRBV5-1 and TRBJ2-1; the D call from TCRdb, TRBD1, cannot be confirmed without DNA. The germline V gene encodes CDR1 SGHRS and CDR2 YFSETQ. This CDR3 contains 19 residues. The CDR3 protein is CASSLMGQTRDRGRNEQFF.

The CDR3 sequence is CASSFPSGRSLGGDTQYF. The V and J genes are TRBV11-1 and TRBJ2-3; TCRdb's D gene call, TRBD2, goes unchecked for lack of DNA. Germline CDR1 SGHAT, CDR2 FQDESV (reference sequence). The CDR3 has 18 residues.

The rearrangement links TRBV4-3 to TRBJ2-2; TCRdb proposes TRBD1, but this gene call is untestable without DNA. The CDR3 spans 16 residues. Germline V gene data show CDR1 as LGHNA and CDR2 as YSLEER. The CDR3 loop is CASSQDFGGIFGELFF.

This chain connects TRBV15 to TRBJ2-1; checking the TCRdb D call of TRBD1 is not possible without DNA. The CDR3 contains 14 residues. The germline V gene encodes CDR1 LNHNV and CDR2 YYDKDF (reference sequence). CDR3 in amino acids: CATGRGQDEAEQFF.

The chain has TRBV4-2 and TRBJ2-2; absent DNA, TCRdb's TRBD1 call cannot be checked. The germline V gene encodes CDR1 LGHNA and CDR2 YNFKEQ. CDR3 size: 15 residues. The chain's CDR3 is CASSPQGTGTGELFF.

This sequence joins TRBV11-2 and TRBJ2-3; as DNA is missing, the TRBD2 call by TCRdb cannot be tested. From germline, CDR1 is SGHAT and CDR2 FQNNGV. The length of the CDR3 is 15 residues. The CDR3 sequence is CASSLGAGGADTQYF.

The V call is TRBV12-3 or TRBV12-4, the J call TRBJ2-1. The CDR3 totals 14 residues. The CDR3: CASSLRVPKNEQFF.

The V call is TRBV28, the J call TRBJ2-7. This CDR3 has 12 residues. CDR1 MDHEN and CDR2 SYDVKM come from the germline V gene. Here the CDR3 reads CASATESYEQYF.

The rearrangement joins TRBV2 to TRBJ2-1; TCRdb calls TRBD1, which cannot be checked without DNA. The CDR3 consists of 16 residues. Germline loops: CDR1 SNHLY, CDR2 FYNNEI. The CDR3 loop is CASTELGQGAGIEQFF.

V is TRBV3-1 and J is TRBJ1-1. Germline CDR1 is LGHDT and CDR2 is YNNKEL (reference sequence). The CDR3 totals 14 residues. CDR3 sequence reads: CASSPRLDHTEAFF.

The rearrangement uses TRBV13 and TRBJ1-2; TCRdb lists TRBD1, though no DNA is available to test this call. CDR1 PRHDT and CDR2 FYEKMQ come from the germline V gene (reference sequence). The length of the CDR3 is 15 residues. CDR3 sequence reads: CASSFQGRSNYGYTF.

This chain uses TRBV11-2 with TRBJ2-2; TCRdb returns TRBD1, unconfirmable since there is no DNA. CDR3 size: 19 residues. Germline CDR1 is SGHAT and CDR2 is FQNNGV. This CDR3 reads CASSLSVPGRWNRTGELFF.

The chain combines TRBV10-3 with TRBJ2-2; no DNA is available, so the TRBD2 call from TCRdb remains unchecked. This CDR3 is built from 14 residues. Germline assignment: CDR1 ENHRY and CDR2 SYGVKD. CDR3: CAISESTGPGELFF.

The V call is TRBV20-1, the J call TRBJ1-4; TCRdb's D call, TRBD1, is unchecked because there is no DNA. There are 14 residues in the CDR3. Germline loops: CDR1 DFQATT, CDR2 SNEGSKA (reference sequence). The CDR3 protein is CSARVRGQDEKLFF.

CDR3 amino acids: CARDKRLGQRNQPQHF. V usage is TRBV21-1 and J usage is TRBJ1-5; without DNA, the TCRdb call of TRBD1 cannot be checked. TRBV21-1 is given as a pseudogene. This CDR3 spans 16 amino acids.

The rearrangement uses TRBV11-2 and TRBJ1-2. Germline V gene data show CDR1 as SGHAT and CDR2 as FQNNGV. The CDR3 loop spans 14 amino acids. The CDR3 is CASSYRTANYGYTF.

The rearrangement links TRBV3-1 to TRBJ2-1; TCRdb's assignment of TRBD2 cannot be checked, as there is no DNA. The CDR3 contains 14 residues. CDR1 is LGHDT, CDR2 YNNKEL, per germline (reference sequence). The CDR3 reads CASSGTSGGNEQFF.

The chain has TRBV3-1 and TRBJ1-2. CDR1 is LGHDT, CDR2 YNNKEL, per germline (reference sequence). The CDR3 extends over 14 amino acids. The chain's CDR3 is CASSPRWANYGYTF.

The J gene is TRBJ2-1, the V gene TRBV10-3; lacking DNA, the TRBD2 call made by TCRdb goes unchecked. Per the germline V gene, CDR1 is ENHRY and CDR2 is SYGVKD. This CDR3 has 13 amino acids. This CDR3 reads CAITTAGTNEQFF.

The chain links TRBV5-4 to TRBJ2-5; TCRdb's assignment of TRBD2 cannot be checked, as there is no DNA. The length of the CDR3 is 15 residues. Germline CDR1 is SGHNT and CDR2 is YYREEE (reference sequence). The CDR3 sequence is CASSPSPGGVETQYF.

The gene calls are TRBV3-1 and TRBJ2-7. Germline lookup yields CDR1 LGHDT and CDR2 YNNKEL (reference sequence). The CDR3 loop spans 14 amino acids. CDR3 loop: CASSQMLDAYEQYF.

V and J are TRBV10-3 and TRBJ1-1. CDR1 is ENHRY, CDR2 SYGVKD, per germline. This CDR3 contains 12 residues. The CDR3 here is CAISSLNTEAFF.

This chain links TRBV10-3 with TRBJ1-2. Germline V gives CDR1 ENHRY, CDR2 SYGVKD. This CDR3 is 12 amino acids long. CDR3 protein: CAIRDSLNGYTF.

The chain joins TRBV5-5 to TRBJ1-1; TCRdb gives TRBD1 as the D gene, but with no DNA this cannot be confirmed. This CDR3 contains 14 residues. CDR1 and CDR2 from the germline V gene are SGHKS and YYEKEE (reference sequence). The CDR3 sequence: CASQQTGWDTEAFF.

The CDR3 loop reads CSARDSGSYGYTF. V usage is TRBV20-1 and J usage is TRBJ1-2. In germline, CDR1 is DFQATT, CDR2 SNEGSKA (reference sequence). The CDR3 sequence is 13 residues long.

The chain combines TRBV5-1 with TRBJ2-1. Germline V gene lookup returns CDR1 SGHRS and CDR2 YFSETQ. CDR3 length: 13 residues. CDR3 sequence reads: CASSSFSYNEQFF.

The chain is built from TRBV7-2 and TRBJ1-1. Germline V gene lookup returns CDR1 SGHTA and CDR2 FQGNSA. The CDR3 is 13 residues long. The chain's CDR3 is CASSPVSGRQAFF. The full variable domain, with the rest looked up from reference TRBV7-2 and TRBJ1-1, is GAGVSQSPSNKVTEKGKDVELRCDPISGHTALYWYRQSLGQGLEFLIYFQGNSAPDKSGLPSDRFSAERTGGSVSTLTIQRTQQEDSAVYLCASSPVSGRQAFFGQGTRLTVV.